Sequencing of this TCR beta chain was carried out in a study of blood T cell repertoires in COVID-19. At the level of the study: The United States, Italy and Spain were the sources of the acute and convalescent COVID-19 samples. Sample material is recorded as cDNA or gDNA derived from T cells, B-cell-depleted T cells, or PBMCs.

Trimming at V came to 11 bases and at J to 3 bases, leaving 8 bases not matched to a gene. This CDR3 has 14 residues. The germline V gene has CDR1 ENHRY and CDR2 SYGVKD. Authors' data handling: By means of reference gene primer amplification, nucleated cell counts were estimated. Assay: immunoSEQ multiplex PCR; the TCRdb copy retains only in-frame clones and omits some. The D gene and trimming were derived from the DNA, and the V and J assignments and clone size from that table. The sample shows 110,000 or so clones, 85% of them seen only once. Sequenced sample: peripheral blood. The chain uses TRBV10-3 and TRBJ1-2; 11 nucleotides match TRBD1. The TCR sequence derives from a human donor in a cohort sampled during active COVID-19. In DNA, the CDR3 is TGTGCCGTCCCCCGGGACAGGGGGGACTATGGCTACACCTTC. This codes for CAVPRDRGDYGYTF.